The 3 T cell receptor beta chains below were found in one sample sequenced in a study of blood T cell repertoires in COVID-19. Sequencing was performed with immunoSEQ multiplex PCR; in TCRdb, only in-frame clones are kept and a portion is missing. Of 120,000 or so clones listed, about 83% were seen once; the top ten hold around 6.6%. The source material was peripheral blood. These receptors all come from a man aged 65 to 85 with acute or convalescent COVID-19.

The rearrangement uses TRBV20-1 and TRBJ2-5; 8 nucleotides align to TRBD2. V dropped 3 bases and J dropped 4; count of bases not matched to a gene: 7. The CDR3 sequence is 14 residues long. Germline V gives CDR1 DFQATT, CDR2 SNEGSKA (reference sequence). CDR3 protein: CSASPGTRGETQYF. CDR3 DNA sequence: TGCAGTGCTAGTCCCGGGACTAGGGGAGAGACCCAGTACTTC.

This clone was seen more than once but under ten times. The gene calls are TRBV7-8 and TRBJ2-6; 9 nucleotides align to TRBD1. Trimming took 5 bases from V and 2 from J; bases not matched to a gene: 10. Germline lookup yields CDR1 SGHVS and CDR2 FQNEAQ. CDR3 size: 18 residues. CDR3 in amino acids: CASSLTGTGRAGANVLTF. CDR3 DNA sequence: TGTGCCAGCAGCCTTACCGGGACAGGGAGGGCTGGGGCCAACGTCCTGACTTTC.

This clone was observed a few times. The CDR3 region has the DNA TGTGCCAGCAGCTTCGAGAACCAAGAGACCCAGTACTTC. Translating it yields CASSFENQETQYF. The V call is TRBV11-1, the J call TRBJ2-5, with unresolved D. The germline V gene has CDR1 SGHAT and CDR2 FQDESV (reference sequence). The germline V and J ends were trimmed by 3 bases and 0 bases, with 5 bases remaining between them. The CDR3 contains 13 residues.